This TCR beta chain was retrieved from a study of CXCR3-negative and CXCR3-positive naive CD8 T cells. Naive CD8+ T lymphocytes were specified as CD45RO-CCR7+CD27+CD95-. Whole-study results and caveats: For naive cells, CXCR3-negative and CXCR3-positive subsets had similar TRBV-TRBJ usage; for memory cells, usage differed. Each naive subset displayed comparably high diversity, whereas memory CD8+ cells displayed much lower diversity.

Per germline, CDR1 MNHEY and CDR2 SVGAGI. This CDR3 spans 18 amino acids. UMI-labeled 5' RACE yielded the TRB cDNA libraries. TCRdb derives one entry per CDR3 protein from the 5' RACE reads, leaving out DNA. Here the sample table reports around 140,000 distinct CDR3 sequences. About this clonotype: Its antigen is not known.

The gene calls are TRBV6-5 and TRBJ1-1. This receptor was taken from a human donor in good health. Some clones in this sample may be carry-over from other donors' samples. The sample was naive CXCR3- CD8+ T cells from blood. The sample's subset: CD45RO-CCR7+CD27+CD95- naive CD8+ T cells lacking CXCR3 (TNR3-). The CDR3 sequence: CASSYTPGRGAMNTEAFF.